This T cell receptor beta chain was captured by sequencing in a study of response to subunit inactivated influenza vaccine. Points on this clonotype: Its specificity is not known.

Points from the study as a whole: Researchers suggested that each seasonal influenza vaccination recruits few new T cells.

TCRdb re-called the RT-PCR reads with MiXCR, one entry per CDR3 protein. The sample lists fewer than 750,000 distinct CDR3 sequences; around 15% were seen once. CDR1 and CDR2 from the germline V gene are LGHDT and YNNKEL (reference sequence). V was trimmed by 5 bases and J by 4 bases, leaving 23 bases between them. This CDR3 is 18 amino acids long. The rearrangement joins TRBV3-1 to TRBJ1-4; a weak D match, TRBD1 (5 bases). The receptor's source is a man over 45 who received an inactivated influenza vaccine. The sample consisted of PBMCs from blood, taken about 12 days after vaccination. CDR3 bases: TGTGCCAGCAGCTGGTACCAAGGGGCGCGTCCCCTTAATGAAAAACTGTTTTTT. Protein: CASSWYQGARPLNEKLFF.